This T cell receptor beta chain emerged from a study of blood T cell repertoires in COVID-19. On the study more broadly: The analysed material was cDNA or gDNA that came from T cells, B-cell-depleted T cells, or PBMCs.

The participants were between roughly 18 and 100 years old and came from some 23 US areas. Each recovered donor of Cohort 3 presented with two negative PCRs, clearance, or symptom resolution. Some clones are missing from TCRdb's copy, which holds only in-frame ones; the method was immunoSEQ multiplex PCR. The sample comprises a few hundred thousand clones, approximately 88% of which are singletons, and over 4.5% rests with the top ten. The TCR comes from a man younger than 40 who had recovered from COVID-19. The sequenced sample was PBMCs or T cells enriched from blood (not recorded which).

The CDR3 nucleotides are TGCGCCAGCAGCTTGGCAGGCGCTTCCTACGAGCAGTACTTC. This codes for CASSLAGASYEQYF. The gene calls are TRBV5-1 and TRBJ2-7; D gene unclear. The CDR3 runs 14 residues. The germline V gene encodes CDR1 SGHRS and CDR2 YFSETQ. With 0 bases removed from V and 1 base from J, the gap between germline ends came to 8 bases.